This is a list of T cell receptor beta chains from one sample in a study of T cells in Graves' hyperthyroidism and ophthalmopathy. TCRdb fed the multiplex PCR reads into MiXCR, producing one record per CDR3 protein. The sample holds nearly 600,000 distinct CDR3 sequences, approximately 15% seen once. The specimen was blood. These receptors all stem from a young woman with Graves' ophthalmopathy. CDR3s include the opening cysteine and the closing phenylalanine or tryptophan. D genes are given only for firm matches. The listing skips clone size in some rows; elsewhere it reads once, few, many or a size class.

CDR3 protein: CASSFLAGRYEGQYF; CDR3 DNA: TGTGCCAGCAGCTTTCTAGCGGGACGCTACGAAGGGCAGTACTTC; J gene: TRBJ2-7; V gene: TRBV11-2; clone size: NA; D gene: TRBD2
CDR3 protein: CPIRDDSSNQPQHF; CDR3 DNA: TGTCCCATCAGGGATGACAGCAGCAATCAGCCCCAGCATTTT; J gene: TRBJ1-5; V gene: TRBV10-3; clone size: few; D gene: NA
CDR3 protein: CASSRTSGIPNNEQFF; CDR3 DNA: TGTGCCAGTAGTAGGACTAGCGGGATCCCCAATAATGAGCAGTTCTTC; J gene: TRBJ2-1; V gene: TRBV19; clone size: NA; D gene: TRBD2
CDR3 protein: CASSSQKDQPQHF; CDR3 DNA: TGTGCCAGTAGTAGCCAAAAAGATCAGCCCCAGCATTTT; J gene: TRBJ1-5; V gene: TRBV19; clone size: NA; D gene: NA
CDR3 protein: CASNQGARRVHEQYF; CDR3 DNA: TGTGCCAGCAACCAGGGGGCGCGGAGGGTCCACGAGCAGTACTTC; J gene: TRBJ2-7; V gene: TRBV12-3/TRBV12-4; clone size: many; D gene: TRBD1
CDR3 protein: CASKVQGDEKLFF; CDR3 DNA: TGTGCCAGCAAGGTGCAGGGGGATGAAAAACTGTTTTTT; J gene: TRBJ1-4; V gene: TRBV2; clone size: NA; D gene: TRBD1
CDR3 protein: CASSPGKRGTKWEQFF; CDR3 DNA: TGTGCCAGCAGTCCAGGGAAGCGGGGAACTAAATGGGAGCAGTTCTTC; J gene: TRBJ2-1; V gene: TRBV6-1; clone size: many; D gene: TRBD2
CDR3 protein: CATSDLRETEAFF; CDR3 DNA: TGTGCCACCAGTGATTTAAGGGAGACTGAAGCTTTCTTT; J gene: TRBJ1-1; V gene: TRBV24-1; clone size: many; D gene: NA
CDR3 protein: CSARDGAGGPYEQYF; CDR3 DNA: TGCAGTGCTAGAGATGGAGCGGGAGGGCCCTACGAGCAGTACTTC; J gene: TRBJ2-7; V gene: TRBV20-1; clone size: NA; D gene: TRBD2
CDR3 protein: CASSLVSPLDGNTIYF; CDR3 DNA: TGTGCCAGCAGTTTAGTCAGTCCGCTAGATGGAAACACCATATATTTT; J gene: TRBJ1-3; V gene: TRBV28; clone size: many; D gene: NA
CDR3 protein: CASSVDRTDNEQFF; CDR3 DNA: TGTGCCAGCAGCGTAGACCGGACAGACAATGAGCAGTTCTTC; J gene: TRBJ2-1; V gene: TRBV9; clone size: once; D gene: NA
CDR3 protein: CASSLGRGGDEQFF; CDR3 DNA: TGTGCCAGCAGCTTGGGGAGGGGCGGGGATGAGCAGTTCTTC; J gene: TRBJ2-1; V gene: TRBV7-2; clone size: few; D gene: TRBD2
CDR3 protein: CASSWGGLAGRGEVQETQYF; CDR3 DNA: TGTGCCAGCAGCTGGGGAGGACTAGCGGGAAGGGGGGAAGTCCAAGAGACCCAGTACTTC; J gene: TRBJ2-5; V gene: TRBV7-2; clone size: many; D gene: TRBD2
CDR3 protein: CASTHGYEQFF; CDR3 DNA: TGTGCCAGCACCCACGGGTATGAGCAGTTCTTC; J gene: TRBJ2-1; V gene: TRBV6-2/TRBV6-3; clone size: NA; D gene: NA
CDR3 protein: CASSVGDSGANVLTF; CDR3 DNA: TGTGCCAGCAGCGTAGGAGACTCTGGGGCCAACGTCCTGACTTTC; J gene: TRBJ2-6; V gene: TRBV9; clone size: few; D gene: NA
CDR3 protein: CASRLRSSIDEQFF; CDR3 DNA: TGTGCCAGTCGCCTACGGAGCAGTATCGATGAGCAGTTCTTC; J gene: TRBJ2-1; V gene: TRBV27; clone size: many; D gene: NA
CDR3 protein: CASTRRTSGSNEQFF; CDR3 DNA: TGTGCCAGCACTAGAAGGACTAGCGGAAGTAATGAGCAGTTCTTC; J gene: TRBJ2-1; V gene: TRBV2; clone size: NA; D gene: TRBD2
CDR3 protein: CAWATGTASSYNSPLHF; CDR3 DNA: TGTGCCTGGGCGACCGGGACAGCGAGCTCCTATAATTCACCCCTCCACTTT; J gene: TRBJ1-6; V gene: TRBV30; clone size: few; D gene: TRBD1
CDR3 protein: CASSLRWRGADTGELFF; CDR3 DNA: TGTGCCAGCAGCTTACGGTGGAGGGGGGCAGACACCGGGGAGCTGTTTTTT; J gene: TRBJ2-2; V gene: TRBV11-3; clone size: many; D gene: NA
CDR3 protein: CASSPDRADNEQFF; CDR3 DNA: TGTGCCAGCAGTCCGGACAGGGCAGACAATGAGCAGTTCTTC; J gene: TRBJ2-1; V gene: TRBV12-3/TRBV12-4; clone size: many; D gene: TRBD1
CDR3 protein: CASSLAPGLAVQYF; CDR3 DNA: TGTGCCAGCAGCTTAGCCCCGGGACTAGCAGTGCAGTACTTC; J gene: TRBJ2-7; V gene: TRBV7-3; clone size: once; D gene: TRBD2
CDR3 protein: CASSSGVPSEKLFF; CDR3 DNA: TGTGCCAGCTCATCAGGGGTACCCTCTGAAAAACTGTTTTTT; J gene: TRBJ1-4; V gene: TRBV18; clone size: many; D gene: NA
CDR3 protein: CAWSFQGTDTQYF; CDR3 DNA: TGTGCCTGGTCCTTCCAAGGCACAGATACGCAGTATTTT; J gene: TRBJ2-3; V gene: TRBV30; clone size: many; D gene: NA
CDR3 protein: CASSVDPDNQPQHF; CDR3 DNA: TGTGCCAGCAGTGTGGACCCAGATAATCAGCCCCAGCATTTT; J gene: TRBJ1-5; V gene: TRBV27; clone size: NA; D gene: NA
CDR3 protein: CASSFWDRPYEQYF; CDR3 DNA: TGTGCCAGCAGTTTTTGGGACAGACCCTACGAGCAGTACTTC; J gene: TRBJ2-7; V gene: TRBV27; clone size: many; D gene: TRBD1
CDR3 protein: CASSLDPAGYTF; CDR3 DNA: TGTGCCAGCAGCTTAGATCCAGCTGGCTACACCTTC; J gene: TRBJ1-2; V gene: TRBV7-2; clone size: few; D gene: NA
CDR3 protein: CASSRQSETQYF; CDR3 DNA: TGTGCCAGCTCACGCCAGTCAGAGACCCAGTACTTC; J gene: TRBJ2-5; V gene: TRBV18; clone size: many; D gene: NA
CDR3 protein: CASSLTGSGNYGYTF; CDR3 DNA: TGTGCCAGCAGTTTGACGGGGAGCGGTAACTATGGCTACACCTTC; J gene: TRBJ1-2; V gene: TRBV6-1; clone size: many; D gene: NA
CDR3 protein: CASSRGLADDTQYF; CDR3 DNA: TGTGCCAGCAGCAGGGGACTAGCGGACGATACGCAGTATTTT; J gene: TRBJ2-3; V gene: TRBV7-9; clone size: many; D gene: TRBD2
CDR3 protein: CASSSGTSGGPGEQYF; CDR3 DNA: TGTGCCAGCAGCTCCGGGACTAGCGGGGGACCGGGGGAGCAGTACTTC; J gene: TRBJ2-7; V gene: TRBV7-9; clone size: many; D gene: TRBD2
CDR3 protein: CASSGRTSGNNEQFF; CDR3 DNA: TGTGCCAGCAGTGGGAGGACTAGCGGAAACAATGAGCAGTTCTTC; J gene: TRBJ2-1; V gene: TRBV6-1; clone size: few; D gene: TRBD2
CDR3 protein: CASSPRGGLDRYEQYF; CDR3 DNA: TGTGCCAGCAGCCCAAGGGGGGGTCTTGATAGGTACGAGCAGTACTTC; J gene: TRBJ2-7; V gene: TRBV7-9; clone size: many; D gene: NA
CDR3 protein: CSVDPRGTDTQYF; CDR3 DNA: TGCAGCGTTGACCCCAGGGGCACAGATACGCAGTATTTT; J gene: TRBJ2-3; V gene: TRBV29-1; clone size: few; D gene: NA
CDR3 protein: CASSQDGQKGEKLFF; CDR3 DNA: TGTGCCAGCAGCCAAGATGGGCAGAAAGGTGAAAAACTGTTTTTT; J gene: TRBJ1-4; V gene: TRBV4-2; clone size: many; D gene: NA